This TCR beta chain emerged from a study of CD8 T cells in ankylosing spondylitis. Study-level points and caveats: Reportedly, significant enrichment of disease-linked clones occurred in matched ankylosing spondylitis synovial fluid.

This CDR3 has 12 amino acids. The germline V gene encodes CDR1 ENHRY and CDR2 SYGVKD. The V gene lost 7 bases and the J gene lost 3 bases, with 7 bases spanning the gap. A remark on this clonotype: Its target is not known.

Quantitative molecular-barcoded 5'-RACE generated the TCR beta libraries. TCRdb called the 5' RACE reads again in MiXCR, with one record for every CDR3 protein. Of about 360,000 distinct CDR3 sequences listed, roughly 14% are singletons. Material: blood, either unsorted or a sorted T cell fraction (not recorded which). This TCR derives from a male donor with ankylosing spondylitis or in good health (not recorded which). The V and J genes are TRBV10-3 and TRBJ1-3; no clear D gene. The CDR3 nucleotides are TGTGCCATCAACGGGAATGGAAACACCATATATTTT. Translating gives CAINGNGNTIYF.